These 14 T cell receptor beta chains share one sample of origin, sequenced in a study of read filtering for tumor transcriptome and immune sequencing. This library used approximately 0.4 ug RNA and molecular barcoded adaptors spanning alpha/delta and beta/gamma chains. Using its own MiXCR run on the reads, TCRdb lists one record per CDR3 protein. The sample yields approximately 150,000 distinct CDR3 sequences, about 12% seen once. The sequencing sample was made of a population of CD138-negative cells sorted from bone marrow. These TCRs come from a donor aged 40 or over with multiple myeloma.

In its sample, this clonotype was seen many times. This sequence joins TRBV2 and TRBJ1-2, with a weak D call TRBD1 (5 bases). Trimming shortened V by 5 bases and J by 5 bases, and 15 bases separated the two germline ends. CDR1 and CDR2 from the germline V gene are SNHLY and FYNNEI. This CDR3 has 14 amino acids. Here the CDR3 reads CASSKQGTDYGYTF. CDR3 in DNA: TGTGCCAGCAGTAAACAAGGGACCGATTATGGCTACACCTTC.

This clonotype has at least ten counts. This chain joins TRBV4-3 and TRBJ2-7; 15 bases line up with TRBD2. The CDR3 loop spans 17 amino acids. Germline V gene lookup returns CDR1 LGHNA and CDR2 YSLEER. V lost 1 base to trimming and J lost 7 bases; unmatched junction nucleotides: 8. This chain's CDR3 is CASSQGSGTSGRREQYF. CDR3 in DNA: TGCGCCAGCAGCCAAGGCTCCGGGACTAGCGGGAGGCGGGAGCAGTACTTC.

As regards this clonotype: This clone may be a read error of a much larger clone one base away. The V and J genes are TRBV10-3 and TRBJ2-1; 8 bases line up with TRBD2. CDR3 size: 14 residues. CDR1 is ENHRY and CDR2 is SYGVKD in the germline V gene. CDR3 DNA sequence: TGTGCCACTCAACAGGGACTAGGATACAATGGGCAGTTCTTC. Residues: CATQQGLGYNGQFF.

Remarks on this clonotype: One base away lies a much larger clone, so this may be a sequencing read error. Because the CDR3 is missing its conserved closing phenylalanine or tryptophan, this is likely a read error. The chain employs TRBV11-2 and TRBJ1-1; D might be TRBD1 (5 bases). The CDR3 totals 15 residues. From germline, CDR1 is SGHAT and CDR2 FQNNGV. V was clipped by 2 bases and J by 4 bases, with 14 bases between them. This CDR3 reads CASSLFRGAGTEAFS. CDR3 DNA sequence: TGTGCCAGCAGCTTATTTCGGGGCGCGGGCACTGAAGCTTTCTCT.

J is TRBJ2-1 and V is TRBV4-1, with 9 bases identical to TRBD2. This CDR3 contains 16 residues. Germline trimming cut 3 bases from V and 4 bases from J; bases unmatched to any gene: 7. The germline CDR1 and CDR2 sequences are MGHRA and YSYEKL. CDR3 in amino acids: CASSHVAGAPYNEQFF. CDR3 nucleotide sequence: TGCGCCAGCAGCCACGTAGCGGGAGCCCCTTACAATGAGCAGTTCTTC.

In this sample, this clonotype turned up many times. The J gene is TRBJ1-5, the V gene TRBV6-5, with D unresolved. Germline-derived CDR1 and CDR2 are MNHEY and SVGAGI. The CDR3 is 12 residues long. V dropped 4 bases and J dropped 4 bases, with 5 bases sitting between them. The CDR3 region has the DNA TGTGCCAGCAGTTCACCGAATCAGCCCCAGCATTTT. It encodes CASSSPNQPQHF.

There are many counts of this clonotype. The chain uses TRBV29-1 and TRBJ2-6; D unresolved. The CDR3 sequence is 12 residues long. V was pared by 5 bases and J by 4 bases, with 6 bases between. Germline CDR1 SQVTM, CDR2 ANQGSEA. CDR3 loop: CSVSEGANVLTF. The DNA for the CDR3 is TGCAGCGTTTCGGAGGGGGCCAACGTCCTGACTTTC.

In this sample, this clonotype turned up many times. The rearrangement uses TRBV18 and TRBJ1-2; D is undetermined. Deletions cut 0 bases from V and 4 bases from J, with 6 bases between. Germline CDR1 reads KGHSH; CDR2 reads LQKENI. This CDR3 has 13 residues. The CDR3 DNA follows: TGTGCCAGCTCACCACCGCACAGCTATGGCTACACCTTC. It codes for CASSPPHSYGYTF.

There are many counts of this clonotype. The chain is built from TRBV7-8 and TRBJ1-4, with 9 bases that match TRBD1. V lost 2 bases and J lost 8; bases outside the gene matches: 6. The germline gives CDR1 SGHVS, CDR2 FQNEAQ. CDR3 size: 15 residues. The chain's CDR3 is CASSLIGTGKEKLFF. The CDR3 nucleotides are TGTGCCAGCAGCTTAATCGGGACAGGGAAAGAAAAACTGTTTTTT.

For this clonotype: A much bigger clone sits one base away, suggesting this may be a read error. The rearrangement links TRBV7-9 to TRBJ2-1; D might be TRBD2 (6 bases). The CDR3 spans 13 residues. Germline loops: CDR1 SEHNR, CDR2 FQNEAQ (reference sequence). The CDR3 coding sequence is TGTGCCAGCACGGCGGGATTCTACAATGAGCAGTTGTTC. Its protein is CASTAGFYNEQLF.

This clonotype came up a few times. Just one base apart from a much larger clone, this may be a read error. CDR3 sequence reads: CASSGTGQSYNEQLF. CDR3 in DNA: TGTGCCAGCAGTGGGACGGGACAGTCCTACAATGAGCAGCTCTTC. The chain recombines TRBV25-1 with TRBJ2-1, with TRBD1 matching 7 bases. This CDR3 has 15 residues. Germline CDR1 is MGHDK and CDR2 is SYGVNS.

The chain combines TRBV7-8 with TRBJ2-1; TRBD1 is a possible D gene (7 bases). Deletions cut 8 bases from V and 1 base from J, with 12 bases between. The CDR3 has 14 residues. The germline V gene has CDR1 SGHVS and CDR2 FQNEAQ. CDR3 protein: CASGRDSSYNEQFF. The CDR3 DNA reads TGTGCCAGCGGGCGGGACAGTTCCTACAATGAGCAGTTCTTC. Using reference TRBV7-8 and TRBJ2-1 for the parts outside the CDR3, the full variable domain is GAGVSQSPRYKVAKRGQDVALRCDPISGHVSLFWYQQALGQGPEFLTYFQNEAQLDKSGLPSDRFFAERPEGSVSTLKIQRTQQEDSAVYLCASGRDSSYNEQFFGPGTRLTVL.

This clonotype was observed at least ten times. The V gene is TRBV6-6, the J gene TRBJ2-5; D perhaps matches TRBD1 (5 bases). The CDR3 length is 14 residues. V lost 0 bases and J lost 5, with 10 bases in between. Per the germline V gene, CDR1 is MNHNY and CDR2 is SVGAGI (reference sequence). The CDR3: CASSYSGPRETQYF. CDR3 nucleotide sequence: TGTGCCAGCAGTTACTCGGGGCCCCGGGAGACCCAGTACTTC.

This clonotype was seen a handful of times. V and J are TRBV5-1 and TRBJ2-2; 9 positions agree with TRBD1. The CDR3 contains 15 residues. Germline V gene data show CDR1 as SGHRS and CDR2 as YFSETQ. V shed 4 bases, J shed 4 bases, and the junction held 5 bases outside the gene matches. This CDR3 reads CASSVDRGSTGELFF. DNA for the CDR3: TGCGCCAGCAGCGTGGACAGGGGATCCACCGGGGAGCTGTTTTTT.